This entry describes one TCR beta chain. Its antigen is undetermined. The source of the sample is a study of cytomegalovirus exposure and HLA in healthy donors. General observations from the study: Across all donors, roughly uniform sequencing depth was an assumption of the presence/absence analyses. The records held CMV serostatus as the only immune exposure information.

PCR amplification relied on 60 Vbeta primers (plus 13 Jbeta primers). Using immunoSEQ multiplex PCR, the repertoire was profiled, and TCRdb retains in-frame clones only, with some absent. The profile covers approximately 110,000 clones, with under 85% appearing a single time and approximately 3.9% taken by the ten largest. The CDR3 has 14 residues. Germline lookup yields CDR1 KGHSH and CDR2 LQKENI. The J segment lost 6 bases and the V segment lost 7 bases, leaving 11 bases of the junction unmatched. V gene TRBV18 combines with J gene TRBJ1-1; 7 nucleotides align to TRBD1. The TCR originated in a woman between 50 and 59 years old in good health and CMV-seropositive. Sequenced: PBMCs. CDR3 residues: CASFSLGDRAEAFF. In DNA form, the CDR3 reads TGTGCCAGCTTCTCTCTGGGAGACAGGGCTGAAGCTTTCTTT.